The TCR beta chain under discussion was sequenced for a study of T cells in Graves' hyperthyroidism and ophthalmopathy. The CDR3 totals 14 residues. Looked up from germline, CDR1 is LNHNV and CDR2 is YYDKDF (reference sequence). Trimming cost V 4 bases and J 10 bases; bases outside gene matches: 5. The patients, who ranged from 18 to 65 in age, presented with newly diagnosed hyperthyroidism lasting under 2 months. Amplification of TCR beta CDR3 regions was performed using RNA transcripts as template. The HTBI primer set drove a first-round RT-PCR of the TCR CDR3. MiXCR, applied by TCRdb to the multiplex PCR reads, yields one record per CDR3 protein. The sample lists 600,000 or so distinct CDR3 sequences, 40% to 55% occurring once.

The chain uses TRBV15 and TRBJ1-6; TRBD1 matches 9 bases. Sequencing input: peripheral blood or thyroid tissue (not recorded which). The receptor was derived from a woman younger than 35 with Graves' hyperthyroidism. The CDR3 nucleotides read TGTGCCACCAGCATGACAGGGGGTCGGTCACCCCTCCACTTT. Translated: CATSMTGGRSPLHF.